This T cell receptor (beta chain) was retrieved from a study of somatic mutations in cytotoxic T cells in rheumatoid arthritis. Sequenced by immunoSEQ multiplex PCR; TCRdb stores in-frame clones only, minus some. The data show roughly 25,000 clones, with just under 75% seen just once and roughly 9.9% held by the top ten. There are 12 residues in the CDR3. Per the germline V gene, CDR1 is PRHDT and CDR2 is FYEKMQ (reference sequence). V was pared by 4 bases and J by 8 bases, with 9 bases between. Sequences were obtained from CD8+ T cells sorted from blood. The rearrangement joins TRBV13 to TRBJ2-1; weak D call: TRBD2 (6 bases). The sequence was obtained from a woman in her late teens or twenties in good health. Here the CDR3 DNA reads TGTGCCAGCAGCTACCAGCGGGATGAGCAGTTCTTC. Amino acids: CASSYQRDEQFF.